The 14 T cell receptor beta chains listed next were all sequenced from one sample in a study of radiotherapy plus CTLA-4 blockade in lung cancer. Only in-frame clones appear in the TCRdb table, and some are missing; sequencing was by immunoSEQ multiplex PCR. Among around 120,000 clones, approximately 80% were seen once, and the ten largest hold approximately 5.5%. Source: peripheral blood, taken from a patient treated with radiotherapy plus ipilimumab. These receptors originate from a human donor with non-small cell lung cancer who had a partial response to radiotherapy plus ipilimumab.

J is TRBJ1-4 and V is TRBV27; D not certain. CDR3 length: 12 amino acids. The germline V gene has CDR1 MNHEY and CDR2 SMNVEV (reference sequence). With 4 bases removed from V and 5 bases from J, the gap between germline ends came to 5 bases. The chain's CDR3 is CASSSINEKLFF. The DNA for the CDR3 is TGTGCCAGCAGTTCAATCAATGAAAAACTGTTTTTT.

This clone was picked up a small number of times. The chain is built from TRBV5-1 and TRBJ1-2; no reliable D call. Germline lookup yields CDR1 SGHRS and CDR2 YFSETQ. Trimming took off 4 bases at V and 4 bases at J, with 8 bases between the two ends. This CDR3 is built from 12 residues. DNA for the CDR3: TGCGCCAGCAGCAGGGAGAGCTATGGCTACACCTTC. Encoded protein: CASSRESYGYTF.

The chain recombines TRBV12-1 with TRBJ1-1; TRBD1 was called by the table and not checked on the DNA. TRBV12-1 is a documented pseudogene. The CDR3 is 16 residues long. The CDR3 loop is CASSFAYRAANTEAFF. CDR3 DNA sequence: TGTGCCAGCAGCTTTGCCTACAGGGCGGCGAACACTGAAGCTTTCTTT.

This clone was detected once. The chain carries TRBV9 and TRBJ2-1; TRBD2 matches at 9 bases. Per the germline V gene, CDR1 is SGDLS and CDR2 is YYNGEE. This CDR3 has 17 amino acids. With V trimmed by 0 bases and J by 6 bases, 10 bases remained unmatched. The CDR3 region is CASSVAPRSSGVNEQFF. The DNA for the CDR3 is TGTGCCAGCAGCGTAGCTCCTCGATCTAGCGGGGTCAATGAGCAGTTCTTC.

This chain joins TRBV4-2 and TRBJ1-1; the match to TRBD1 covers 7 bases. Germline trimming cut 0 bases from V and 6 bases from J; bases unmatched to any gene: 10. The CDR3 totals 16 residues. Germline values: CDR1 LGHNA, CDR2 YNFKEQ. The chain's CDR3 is CASSQEEGARLAEAFF. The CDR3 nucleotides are TGTGCCAGCAGCCAAGAAGAGGGGGCAAGACTTGCTGAAGCTTTCTTT.

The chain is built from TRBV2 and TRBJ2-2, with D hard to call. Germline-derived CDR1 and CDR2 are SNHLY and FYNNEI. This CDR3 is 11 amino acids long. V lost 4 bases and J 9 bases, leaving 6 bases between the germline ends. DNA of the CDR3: TGTGCCAGCAGTGTTAATAGGGAGCTGTTTTTT. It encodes CASSVNRELFF.

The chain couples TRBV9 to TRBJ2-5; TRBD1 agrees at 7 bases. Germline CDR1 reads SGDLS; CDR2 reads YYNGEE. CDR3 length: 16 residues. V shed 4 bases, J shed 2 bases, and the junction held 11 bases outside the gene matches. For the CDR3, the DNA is TGTGCCAGCAGCATAGGGACAGCCGTTGCACAAGAGACCCAGTACTTC. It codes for CASSIGTAVAQETQYF. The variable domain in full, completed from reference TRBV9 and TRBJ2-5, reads DSGVTQTPKHLITATGQRVTLRCSPRSGDLSVYWYQQSLDQGLQFLIQYYNGEERAKGNILERFSAQQFPDLHSELNLSSLELGDSALYFCASSIGTAVAQETQYFGPGTRLLVL.

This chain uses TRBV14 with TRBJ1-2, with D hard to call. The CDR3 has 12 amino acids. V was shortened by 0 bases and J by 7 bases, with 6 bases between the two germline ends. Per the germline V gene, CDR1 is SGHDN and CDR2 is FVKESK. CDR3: CASSQDFRGYTF. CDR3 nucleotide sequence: TGTGCCAGCAGCCAAGATTTTCGTGGCTACACCTTC.

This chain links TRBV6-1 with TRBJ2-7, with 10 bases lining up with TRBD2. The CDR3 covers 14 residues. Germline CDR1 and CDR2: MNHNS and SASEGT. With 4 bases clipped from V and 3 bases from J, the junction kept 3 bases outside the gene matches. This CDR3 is CASSVEREGYEQYV. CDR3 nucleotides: TGTGCCAGCAGTGTCGAGCGGGAGGGCTACGAGCAGTACGTC.

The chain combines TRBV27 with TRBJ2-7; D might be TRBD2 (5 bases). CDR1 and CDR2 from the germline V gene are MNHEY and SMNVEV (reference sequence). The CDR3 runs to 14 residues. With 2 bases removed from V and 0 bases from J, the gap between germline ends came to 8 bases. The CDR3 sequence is CASSLSGYSYEQYF. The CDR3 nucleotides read TGTGCCAGCAGTTTAAGCGGCTACTCCTACGAGCAGTACTTC.

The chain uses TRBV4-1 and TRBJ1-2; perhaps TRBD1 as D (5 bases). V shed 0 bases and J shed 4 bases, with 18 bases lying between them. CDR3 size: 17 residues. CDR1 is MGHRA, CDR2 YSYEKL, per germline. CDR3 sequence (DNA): TGCGCCAGCAGCCAAGATCCCGGGACCCCGGGACTCTATGGCTACACCTTC. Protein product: CASSQDPGTPGLYGYTF.

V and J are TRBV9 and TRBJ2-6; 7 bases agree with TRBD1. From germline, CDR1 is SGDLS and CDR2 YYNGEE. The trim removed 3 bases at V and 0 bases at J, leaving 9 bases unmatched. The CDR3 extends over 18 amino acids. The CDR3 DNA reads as TGTGCCAGCAGCGCACGGGACAGCTCCTTCTCTGGGGCCAACGTCCTGACTTTC. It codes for CASSARDSSFSGANVLTF.

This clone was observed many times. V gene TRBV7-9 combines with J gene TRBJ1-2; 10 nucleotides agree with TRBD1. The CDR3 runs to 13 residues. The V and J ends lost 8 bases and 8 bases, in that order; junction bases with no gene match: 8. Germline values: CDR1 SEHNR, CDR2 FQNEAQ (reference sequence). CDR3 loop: CASFLDRGLGYTF. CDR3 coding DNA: TGTGCCAGCTTCCTTGACAGGGGGCTCGGCTACACCTTC.

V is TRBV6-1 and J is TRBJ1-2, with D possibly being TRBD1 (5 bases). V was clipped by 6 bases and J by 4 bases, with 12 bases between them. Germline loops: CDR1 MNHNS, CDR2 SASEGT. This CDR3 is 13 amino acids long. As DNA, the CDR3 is TGTGCCAGCAGCGAAAGGGGTGGCTATGGCTACACCTTC. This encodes CASSERGGYGYTF.